This TCR beta chain was documented in a study of response to subunit inactivated influenza vaccine. MiXCR was run by TCRdb on the RT-PCR reads, yielding one entry per CDR3 protein. The sample holds about 480,000 distinct CDR3 sequences, about an eighth seen once. This CDR3 comprises 14 residues. V was trimmed by 2 bases and J by 2 bases, leaving 7 bases between them. Study-level results: It was suggested by the authors that few new T cells are recruited by each seasonal influenza vaccination.

Worth noting for this clonotype: Its antigen remains unknown.

The chain combines TRBV12-3 or TRBV12-4 with TRBJ2-1; D remains unclear. The source of this sequence is a man aged 45-65 years who received an inactivated influenza vaccine. The starting material was PBMCs from blood, obtained roughly 6 weeks after vaccination. The CDR3 region is CASSLFNTYNEQFF. The CDR3 coding sequence is TGTGCCAGCAGTTTATTTAACACCTACAATGAGCAGTTCTTC.